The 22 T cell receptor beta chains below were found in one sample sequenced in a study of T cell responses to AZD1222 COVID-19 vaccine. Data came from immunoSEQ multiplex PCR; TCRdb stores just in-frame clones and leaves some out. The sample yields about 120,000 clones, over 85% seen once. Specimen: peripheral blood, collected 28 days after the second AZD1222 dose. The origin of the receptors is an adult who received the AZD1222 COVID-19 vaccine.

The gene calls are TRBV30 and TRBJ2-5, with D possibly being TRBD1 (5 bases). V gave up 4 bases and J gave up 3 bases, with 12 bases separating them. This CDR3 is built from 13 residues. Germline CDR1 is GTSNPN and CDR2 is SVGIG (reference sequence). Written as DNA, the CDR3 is TGTGCCTGGAACTATCAGGGCGAAGAGACCCAGTACTTC. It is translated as CAWNYQGEETQYF. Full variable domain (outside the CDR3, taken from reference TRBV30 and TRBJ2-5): SQTIHQWPATLVQPVGSPLSLECTVEGTSNPNLYWYRQAAGRGLQLLFYSVGIGQISSEVPQNLSASRPQDRQFILSSKKLLLSDSGFYLCAWNYQGEETQYFGPGTRLLVL.

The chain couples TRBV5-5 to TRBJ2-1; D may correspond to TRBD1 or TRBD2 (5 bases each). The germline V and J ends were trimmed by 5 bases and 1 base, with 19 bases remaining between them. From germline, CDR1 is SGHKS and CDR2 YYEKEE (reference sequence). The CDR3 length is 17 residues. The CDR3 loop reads CASRPSGGEGSYNEQFF. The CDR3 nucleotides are TGTGCCAGCAGACCAAGCGGAGGAGAGGGGTCCTACAATGAGCAGTTCTTC.

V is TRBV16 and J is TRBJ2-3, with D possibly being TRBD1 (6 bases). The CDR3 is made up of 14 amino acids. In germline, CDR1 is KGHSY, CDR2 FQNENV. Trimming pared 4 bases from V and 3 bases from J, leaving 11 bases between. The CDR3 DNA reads TGTGCCAGCAGCCGGGCAGGGGTAACAGATACGCAGTATTTT. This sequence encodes CASSRAGVTDTQYF.

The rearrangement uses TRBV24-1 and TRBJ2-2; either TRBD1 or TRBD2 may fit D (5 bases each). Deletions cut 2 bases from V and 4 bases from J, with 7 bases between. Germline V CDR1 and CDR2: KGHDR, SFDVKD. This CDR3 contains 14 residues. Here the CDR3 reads CATSDSGRTGELFF. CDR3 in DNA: TGTGCCACCAGTGATTCGGGACGCACCGGGGAGCTGTTTTTT.

CDR3 DNA sequence: TGCGCCAGCAGCTTGGGATTACAGGGGACCGCCGGGGAGCTGTTTTTT. Its translation: CASSLGLQGTAGELFF. The genes are TRBV5-1 and TRBJ2-2; 7 bases agree with TRBD1. The V segment lost 0 bases and the J segment 6 bases; nucleotides outside the gene matches: 8. Germline CDR1 and CDR2: SGHRS and YFSETQ. This CDR3 comprises 16 residues.

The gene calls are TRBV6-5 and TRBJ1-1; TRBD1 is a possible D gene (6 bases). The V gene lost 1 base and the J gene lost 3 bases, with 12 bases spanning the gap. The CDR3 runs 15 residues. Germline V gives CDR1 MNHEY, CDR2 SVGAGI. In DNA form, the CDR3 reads TGTGCCAGCAGTTACTTAAACCGGGGGCACACTGAAGCTTTCTTT. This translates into CASSYLNRGHTEAFF.

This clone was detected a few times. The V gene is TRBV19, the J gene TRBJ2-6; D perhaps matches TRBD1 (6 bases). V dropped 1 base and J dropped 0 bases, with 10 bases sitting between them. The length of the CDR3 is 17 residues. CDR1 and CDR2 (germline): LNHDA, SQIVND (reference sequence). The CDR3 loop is CASSIAQGSSGANVLTF. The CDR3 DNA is TGTGCCAGTAGTATAGCCCAGGGGAGCTCTGGGGCCAACGTCCTGACTTTC.

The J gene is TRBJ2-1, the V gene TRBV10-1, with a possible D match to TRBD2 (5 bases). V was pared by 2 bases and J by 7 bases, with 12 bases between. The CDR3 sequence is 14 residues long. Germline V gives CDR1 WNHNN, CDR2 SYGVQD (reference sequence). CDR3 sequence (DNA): TGCGCCAGCAGTGAGGGATCGTCGGGGAATGAGCAGTTCTTC. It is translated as CASSEGSSGNEQFF.

The CDR3: CASSLVGREETQYF. DNA of the CDR3: TGCGCCAGCAGCTTGGTGGGCAGGGAGGAGACCCAGTACTTC. The genes are TRBV5-1 and TRBJ2-5; D is perhaps TRBD1 or TRBD2 (5 bases each). Germline-derived CDR1 and CDR2 are SGHRS and YFSETQ. The CDR3 runs 14 residues. The ends were cut back, 0 bases at V and 5 bases at J, with 11 bases in the middle.

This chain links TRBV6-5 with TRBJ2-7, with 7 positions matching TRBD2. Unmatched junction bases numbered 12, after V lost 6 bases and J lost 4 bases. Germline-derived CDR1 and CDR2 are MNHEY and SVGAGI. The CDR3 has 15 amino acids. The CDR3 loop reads CASSLRVGEGYEQYF. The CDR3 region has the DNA TGTGCCAGCAGCCTTCGGGTAGGGGAGGGTTACGAGCAGTACTTC.

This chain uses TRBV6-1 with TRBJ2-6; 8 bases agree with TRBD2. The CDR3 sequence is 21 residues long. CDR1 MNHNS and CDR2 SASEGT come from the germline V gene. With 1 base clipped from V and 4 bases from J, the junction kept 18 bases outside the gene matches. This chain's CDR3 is CASSEGFWSGTRTGGANVLTF. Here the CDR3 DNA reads TGTGCCAGCAGTGAAGGCTTTTGGAGCGGGACTAGGACTGGAGGGGCCAACGTCCTGACTTTC.

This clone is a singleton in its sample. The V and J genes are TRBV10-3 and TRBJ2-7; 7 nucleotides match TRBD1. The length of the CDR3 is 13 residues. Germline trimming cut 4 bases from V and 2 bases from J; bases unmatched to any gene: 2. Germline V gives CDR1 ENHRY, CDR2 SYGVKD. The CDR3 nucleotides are TGTGCCATCAGTGTAGGGACAGCCTACGAGCAGTACTTC. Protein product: CAISVGTAYEQYF.

CDR3: CASSRDMGTEAFF. The CDR3 DNA sequence: TGTGCCAGCAGCCGGGATATGGGCACTGAAGCTTTCTTT. This chain connects TRBV11-2 to TRBJ1-1, with D unresolved. The CDR3 is made up of 13 amino acids. Germline CDR1 reads SGHAT; CDR2 reads FQNNGV. V was trimmed by 5 bases and J by 4 bases, leaving 11 bases between them.

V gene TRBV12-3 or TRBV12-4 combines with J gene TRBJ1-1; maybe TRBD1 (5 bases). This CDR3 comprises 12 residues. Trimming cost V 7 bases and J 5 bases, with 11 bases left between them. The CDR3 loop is CASTNWGTEAFF. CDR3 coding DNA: TGTGCCAGCACGAATTGGGGGACTGAAGCTTTCTTT.

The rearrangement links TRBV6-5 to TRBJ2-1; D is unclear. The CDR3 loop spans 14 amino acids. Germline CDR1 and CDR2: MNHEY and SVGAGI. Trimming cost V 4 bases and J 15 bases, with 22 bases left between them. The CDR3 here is CASSSGPWWAGPFF. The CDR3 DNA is TGTGCCAGCAGTTCCGGGCCCTGGTGGGCCGGACCGTTCTTC.

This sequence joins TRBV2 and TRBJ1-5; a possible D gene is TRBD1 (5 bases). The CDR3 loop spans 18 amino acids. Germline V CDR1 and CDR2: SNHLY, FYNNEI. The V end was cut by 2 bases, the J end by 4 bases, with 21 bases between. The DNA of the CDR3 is TGTGCCAGCAGTGAACAGGGTTCGACATTTCGCTTTAATCAGCCCCAGCATTTT. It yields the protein CASSEQGSTFRFNQPQHF.

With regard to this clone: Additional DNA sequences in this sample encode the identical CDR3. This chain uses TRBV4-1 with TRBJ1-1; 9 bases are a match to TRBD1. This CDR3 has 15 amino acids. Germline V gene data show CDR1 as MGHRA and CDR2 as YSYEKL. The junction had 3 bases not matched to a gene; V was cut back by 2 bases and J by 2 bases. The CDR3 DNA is TGCGCCAGCAGCCAACCGGGACAGGGCAACACTGAAGCTTTCTTT. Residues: CASSQPGQGNTEAFF.

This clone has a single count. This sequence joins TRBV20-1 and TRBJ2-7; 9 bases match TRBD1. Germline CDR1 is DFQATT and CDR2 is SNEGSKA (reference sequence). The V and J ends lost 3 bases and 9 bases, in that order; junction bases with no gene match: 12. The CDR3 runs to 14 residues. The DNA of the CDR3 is TGCAGTGCTAGTGGACAGGGGCTATCTCTTGTGCAGTACTTC. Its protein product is CSASGQGLSLVQYF.

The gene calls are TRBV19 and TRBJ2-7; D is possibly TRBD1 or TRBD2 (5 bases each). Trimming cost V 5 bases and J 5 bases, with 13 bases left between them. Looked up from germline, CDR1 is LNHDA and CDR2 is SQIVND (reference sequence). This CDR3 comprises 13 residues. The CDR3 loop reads CASSFARGHEQYF. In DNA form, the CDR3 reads TGTGCCAGTAGTTTCGCGAGGGGCCACGAGCAGTACTTC. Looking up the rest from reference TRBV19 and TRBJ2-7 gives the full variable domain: DGGITQSPKYLFRKEGQNVTLSCEQNLNHDAMYWYRQDPGQGLRLIYYSQIVNDFQKGDIAEGYSVSREKKESFPLTVTSAQKNPTAFYLCASSFARGHEQYFGPGTRLTVT.

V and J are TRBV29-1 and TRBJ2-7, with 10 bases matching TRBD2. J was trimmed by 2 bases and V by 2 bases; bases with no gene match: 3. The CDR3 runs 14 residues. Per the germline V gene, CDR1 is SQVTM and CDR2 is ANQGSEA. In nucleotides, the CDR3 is TGCAGCGTTGAAAGTCTAGCGGGGGCCTACGAGCAGTACTTC. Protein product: CSVESLAGAYEQYF.

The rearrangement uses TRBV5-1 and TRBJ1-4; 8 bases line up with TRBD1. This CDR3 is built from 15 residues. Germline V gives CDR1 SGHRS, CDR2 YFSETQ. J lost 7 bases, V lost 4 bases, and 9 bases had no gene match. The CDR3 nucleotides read TGCGCCAGCAGCGAGCAGGGGGCGTCGCGTGAAAAACTGTTTTTT. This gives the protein CASSEQGASREKLFF.

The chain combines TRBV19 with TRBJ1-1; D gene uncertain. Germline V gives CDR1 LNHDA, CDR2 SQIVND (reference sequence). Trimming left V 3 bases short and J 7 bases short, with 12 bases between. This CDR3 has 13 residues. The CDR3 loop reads CASSIRTESEAFF. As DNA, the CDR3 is TGTGCCAGTAGTATCCGGACGGAAAGTGAAGCTTTCTTT.